The entry that follows covers one TCR beta chain sequence. Its target is not known. TCRdb itself ran the 5' RACE reads through MiXCR, one entry per CDR3 protein. The sample contains tens of thousands of distinct CDR3 sequences, roughly 8.7% of which appear only once. The CDR3 length is 16 residues. Germline V gene data show CDR1 as LGHNA and CDR2 as YNFKEQ. V lost 2 bases and J lost 2, with 13 bases in between. This record belongs to a study of spatial heterogeneity in lung cancer. Study results and limitations: Blood carried ubiquitous expanded tumor TCRs more at resection than follow-up.

Stated time point: sample taken at primary tumor resection. From tumor, nontumor lung or frozen PBMC, whole RNA was taken unsorted for sequencing. The source material was PBMCs, sampled at surgery. The receptor was isolated from a male donor with early-stage non-small cell lung cancer. The chain employs TRBV4-2 and TRBJ1-3; maybe TRBD1 (6 bases). CDR3 sequence: CASSQWAAGAGNTIYF. The CDR3 DNA is TGTGCCAGCAGCCAATGGGCCGCAGGGGCTGGAAACACCATATATTTT.